The T cell receptor (beta chain) under discussion was sequenced for a study of cytomegalovirus exposure and HLA in healthy donors. Study outcomes and limitations: Accurate HLA-A and HLA-B prediction from TCR beta sequences was reported for most subjects. Earlier results showed most TCR beta V segments being productive about 87% or about 30% of the time. Upon later analysis, TCR association rates were observed to vary by HLA locus, being highest for DRB1 and lowest for HLA-C.

Sampled while nominally healthy, donors likely had unrecorded immune exposures. Unmatched junction bases numbered 12, after V lost 4 bases and J lost 0 bases. The germline CDR1 and CDR2 sequences are LGHNA and YNFKEQ. The CDR3 sequence is 18 residues long. A note on this clone: Antigen: not known.

Use of 60 Vbeta and 13 Jbeta primers characterized the PCR. Clones were sequenced by immunoSEQ multiplex PCR, and TCRdb holds only the in-frame ones, with some missing. The profile covers roughly 100,000 clones, with 76% appearing a single time and approximately 8.2% taken by the ten largest. Sequencing was carried out using PBMCs. The chain joins TRBV4-2 to TRBJ1-3; TRBD1 agrees at 7 bases. This TCR derives from a man aged 40-49 years in good health and CMV-seropositive. CDR3 sequence (DNA): TGTGCCAGCAGCCTTAGCGGGGGACAGCGGAGCTCTGGAAACACCATATATTTT. This encodes CASSLSGGQRSSGNTIYF.